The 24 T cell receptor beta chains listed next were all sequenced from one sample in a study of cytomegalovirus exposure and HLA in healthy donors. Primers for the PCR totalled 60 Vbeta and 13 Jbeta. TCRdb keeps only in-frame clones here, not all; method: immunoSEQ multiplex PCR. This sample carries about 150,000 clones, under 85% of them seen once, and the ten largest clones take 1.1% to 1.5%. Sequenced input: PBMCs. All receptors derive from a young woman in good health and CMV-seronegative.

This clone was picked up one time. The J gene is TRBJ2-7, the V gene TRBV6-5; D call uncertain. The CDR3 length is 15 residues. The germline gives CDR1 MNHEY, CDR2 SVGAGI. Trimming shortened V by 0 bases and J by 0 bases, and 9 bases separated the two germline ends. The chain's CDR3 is CASSYSKESSYEQYF. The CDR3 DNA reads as TGTGCCAGCAGTTACTCGAAAGAGAGCTCCTACGAGCAGTACTTC.

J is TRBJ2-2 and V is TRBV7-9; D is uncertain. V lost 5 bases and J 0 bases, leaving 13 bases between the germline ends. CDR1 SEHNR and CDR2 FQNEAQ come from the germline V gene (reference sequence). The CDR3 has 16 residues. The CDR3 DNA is TGTGCCAGCAGCCCCCCAATTTTGTCGAACACCGGGGAGCTGTTTTTT. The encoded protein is CASSPPILSNTGELFF.

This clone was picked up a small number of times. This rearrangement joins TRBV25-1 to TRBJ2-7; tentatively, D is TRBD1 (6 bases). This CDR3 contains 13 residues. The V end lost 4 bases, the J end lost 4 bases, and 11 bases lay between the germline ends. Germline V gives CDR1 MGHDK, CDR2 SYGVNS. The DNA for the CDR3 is TGTGCCAGCAGTGGTGACAGGCCGTACGAGCAGTACTTC. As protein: CASSGDRPYEQYF.

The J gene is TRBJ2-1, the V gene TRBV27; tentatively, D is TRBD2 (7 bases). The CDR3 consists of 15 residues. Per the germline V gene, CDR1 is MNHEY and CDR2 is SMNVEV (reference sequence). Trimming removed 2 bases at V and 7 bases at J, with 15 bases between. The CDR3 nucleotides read TGTGCCAGCAGTTTAACACAGGGAGGGAAAAATGAGCAGTTCTTC. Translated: CASSLTQGGKNEQFF.

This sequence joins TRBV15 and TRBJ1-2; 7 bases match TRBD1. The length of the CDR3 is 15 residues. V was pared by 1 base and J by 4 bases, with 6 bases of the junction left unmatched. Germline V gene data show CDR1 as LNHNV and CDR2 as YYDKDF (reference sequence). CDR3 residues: CATSRGTGRSYGYTF. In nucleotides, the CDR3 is TGTGCCACCAGCAGAGGGACAGGTCGATCCTATGGCTACACCTTC.

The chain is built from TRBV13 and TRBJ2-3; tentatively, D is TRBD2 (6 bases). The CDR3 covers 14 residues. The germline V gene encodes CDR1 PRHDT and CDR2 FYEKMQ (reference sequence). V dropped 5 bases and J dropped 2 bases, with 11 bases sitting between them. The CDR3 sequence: CASSPRDFTDTQYF. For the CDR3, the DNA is TGTGCCAGCAGCCCTCGGGACTTCACAGATACGCAGTATTTT.

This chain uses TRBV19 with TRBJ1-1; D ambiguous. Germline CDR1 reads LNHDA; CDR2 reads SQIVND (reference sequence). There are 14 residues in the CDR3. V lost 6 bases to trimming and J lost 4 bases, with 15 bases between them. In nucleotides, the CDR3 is TGTGCCAGTAGCTCCCGGGGTATAATCACTGAAGCTTTCTTT. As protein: CASSSRGIITEAFF.

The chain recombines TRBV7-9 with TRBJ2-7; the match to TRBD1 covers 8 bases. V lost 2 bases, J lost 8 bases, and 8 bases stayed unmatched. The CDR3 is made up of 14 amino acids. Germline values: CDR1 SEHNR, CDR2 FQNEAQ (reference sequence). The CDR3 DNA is TGTGCCAGCAGCTTACAGGGGGCATTAACGCAGCAGTACTTC. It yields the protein CASSLQGALTQQYF.

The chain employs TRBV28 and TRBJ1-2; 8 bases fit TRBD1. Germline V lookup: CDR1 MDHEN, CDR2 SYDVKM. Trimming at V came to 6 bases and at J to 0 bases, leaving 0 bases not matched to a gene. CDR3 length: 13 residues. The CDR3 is CASRGQANYGYTF. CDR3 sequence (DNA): TGTGCCAGCAGGGGACAGGCTAACTATGGCTACACCTTC.

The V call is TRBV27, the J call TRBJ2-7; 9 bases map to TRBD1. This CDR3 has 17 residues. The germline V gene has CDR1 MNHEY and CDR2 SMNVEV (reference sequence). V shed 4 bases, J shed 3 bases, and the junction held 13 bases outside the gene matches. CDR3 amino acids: CASSSLGTGIGVYEQYF. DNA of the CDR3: TGTGCCAGCAGTTCACTCGGGACAGGGATTGGGGTCTACGAGCAGTACTTC.

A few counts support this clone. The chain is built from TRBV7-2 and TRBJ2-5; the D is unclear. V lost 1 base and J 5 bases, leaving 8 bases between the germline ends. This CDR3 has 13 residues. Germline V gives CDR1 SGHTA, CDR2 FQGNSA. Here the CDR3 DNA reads TGTGCCAGCAGCTTAGGGCGGCGGGAGACCCAGTACTTC. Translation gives CASSLGRRETQYF.

The CDR3 sequence is CASSLAGQNTEAFF. CDR3 in DNA: TGTGCCAGCAGCTTAGCCGGACAGAACACTGAAGCTTTCTTT. The chain employs TRBV7-8 and TRBJ1-1; D perhaps matches TRBD1 (5 bases). From germline, CDR1 is SGHVS and CDR2 FQNEAQ. Trimming removed 0 bases at V and 1 base at J, with 6 bases between. This CDR3 has 14 residues.

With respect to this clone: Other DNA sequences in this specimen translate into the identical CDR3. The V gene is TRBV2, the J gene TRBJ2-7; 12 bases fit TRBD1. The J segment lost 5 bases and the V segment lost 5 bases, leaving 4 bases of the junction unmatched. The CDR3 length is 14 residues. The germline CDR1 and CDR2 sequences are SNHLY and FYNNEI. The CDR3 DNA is TGTGCCAGCAGTCGGGACAGGGGGCTCGACGAGCAGTACTTC. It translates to CASSRDRGLDEQYF.

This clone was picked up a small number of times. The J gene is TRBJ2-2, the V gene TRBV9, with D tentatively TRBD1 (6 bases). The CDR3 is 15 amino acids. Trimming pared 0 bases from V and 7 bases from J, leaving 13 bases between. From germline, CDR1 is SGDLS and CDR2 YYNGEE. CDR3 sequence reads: CASSVGRGGIGELFF. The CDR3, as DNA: TGTGCCAGCAGCGTAGGCAGGGGCGGCATCGGGGAGCTGTTTTTT. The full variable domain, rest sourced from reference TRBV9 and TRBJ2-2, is DSGVTQTPKHLITATGQRVTLRCSPRSGDLSVYWYQQSLDQGLQFLIQYYNGEERAKGNILERFSAQQFPDLHSELNLSSLELGDSALYFCASSVGRGGIGELFFGEGSRLTVL.

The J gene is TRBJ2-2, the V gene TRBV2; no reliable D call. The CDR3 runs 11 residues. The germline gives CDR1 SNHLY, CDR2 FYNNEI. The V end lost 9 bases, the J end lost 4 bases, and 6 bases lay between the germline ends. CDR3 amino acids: CASQRTGELFF. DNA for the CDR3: TGTGCCAGTCAGCGCACCGGGGAGCTGTTTTTT. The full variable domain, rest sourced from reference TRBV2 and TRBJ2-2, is EPEVTQTPSHQVTQMGQEVILRCVPISNHLYFYWYRQILGQKVEFLVSFYNNEISEKSEIFDDQFSVERPDGSNFTLKIRSTKLEDSAMYFCASQRTGELFFGEGSRLTVL.

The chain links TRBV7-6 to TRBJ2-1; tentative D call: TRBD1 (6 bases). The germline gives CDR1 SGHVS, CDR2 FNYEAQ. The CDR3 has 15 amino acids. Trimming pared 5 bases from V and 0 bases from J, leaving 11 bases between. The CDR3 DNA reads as TGTGCCAGCAGCAGACAGGACAGCTCCTACAATGAGCAGTTCTTC. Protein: CASSRQDSSYNEQFF.

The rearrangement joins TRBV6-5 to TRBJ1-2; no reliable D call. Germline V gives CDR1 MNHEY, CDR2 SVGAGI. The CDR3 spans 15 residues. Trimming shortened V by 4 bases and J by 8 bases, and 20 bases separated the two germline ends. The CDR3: CASSWSSGQTKGYTF. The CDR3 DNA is TGTGCCAGCAGTTGGTCAAGCGGTCAGACGAAGGGCTACACCTTC.

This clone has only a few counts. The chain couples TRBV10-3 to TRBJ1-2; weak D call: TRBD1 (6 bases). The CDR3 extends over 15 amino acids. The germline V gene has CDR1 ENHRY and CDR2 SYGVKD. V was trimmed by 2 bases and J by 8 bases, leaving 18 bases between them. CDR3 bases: TGTGCCATCAGTGAGACAGGACAGCTGATAGGGGGCTACACCTTC. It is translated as CAISETGQLIGGYTF.

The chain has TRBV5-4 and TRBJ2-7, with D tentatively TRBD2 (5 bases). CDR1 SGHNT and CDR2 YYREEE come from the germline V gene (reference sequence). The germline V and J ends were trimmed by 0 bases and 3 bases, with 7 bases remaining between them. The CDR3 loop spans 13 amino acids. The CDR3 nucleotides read TGTGCCAGCAGCTTGGGACTAAACTACGAGCAGTACTTC. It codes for CASSLGLNYEQYF.

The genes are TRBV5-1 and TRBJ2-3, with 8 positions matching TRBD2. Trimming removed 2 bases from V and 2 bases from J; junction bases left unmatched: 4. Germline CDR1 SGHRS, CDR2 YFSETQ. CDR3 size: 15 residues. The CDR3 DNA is TGCGCCAGCAGCTTAGGGCGGGGGGCCACAGATACGCAGTATTTT. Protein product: CASSLGRGATDTQYF.

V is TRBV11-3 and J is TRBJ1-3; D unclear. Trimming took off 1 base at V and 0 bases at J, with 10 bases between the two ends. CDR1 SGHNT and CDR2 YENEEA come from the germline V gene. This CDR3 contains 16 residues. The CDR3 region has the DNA TGTGCCAGCAGCTTAGGCTTCGGGAGCTCTGGAAACACCATATATTTT. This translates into CASSLGFGSSGNTIYF.

CDR3 in amino acids: CASSLTETGGGEKLFF. In DNA, the CDR3 is TGTGCCAGTAGTCTCACCGAGACAGGAGGAGGTGAAAAACTGTTTTTT. The gene calls are TRBV19 and TRBJ1-4; a possible D gene is TRBD1 (6 bases). Germline-derived CDR1 and CDR2 are LNHDA and SQIVND (reference sequence). The CDR3 is 16 amino acids. V dropped 5 bases and J dropped 7 bases, with 20 bases sitting between them.

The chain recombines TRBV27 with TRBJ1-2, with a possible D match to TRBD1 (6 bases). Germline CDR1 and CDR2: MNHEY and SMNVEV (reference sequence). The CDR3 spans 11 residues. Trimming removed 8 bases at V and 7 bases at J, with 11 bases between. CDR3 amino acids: CASANRVGYTF. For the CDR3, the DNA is TGTGCCAGCGCGAACAGGGTTGGCTACACCTTC.

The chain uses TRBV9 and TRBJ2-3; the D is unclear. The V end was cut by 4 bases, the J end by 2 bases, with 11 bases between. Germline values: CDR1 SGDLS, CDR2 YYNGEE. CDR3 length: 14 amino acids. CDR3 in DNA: TGTGCCAGCAGCATACGACTCGACACAGATACGCAGTATTTT. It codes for CASSIRLDTDTQYF.